What follows describes a single T cell receptor (beta chain). The antigen remains undetermined. The source of the sample is a study of cytomegalovirus exposure and HLA in healthy donors. Overall study: The approximately 120 validation repertoires used the same platform as the roughly 670 first-cohort repertoires, a later analysis reported.

TCRdb's table, derived via immunoSEQ multiplex PCR, lists solely in-frame clones and lacks some. The table shows 130,000 or so clones, with approximately 90% occurring only once. Study results and limitations: A list of 150 or so TCR beta chains associated with cytomegalovirus was given.

The CDR3 totals 12 residues. The V segment lost 3 bases and the J segment 11 bases; nucleotides outside the gene matches: 6. Germline CDR1 is SGHKS and CDR2 is YYEKEE (reference sequence). The sequencing input was PBMCs. The genes are TRBV5-5 and TRBJ1-2; 8 nucleotides line up with TRBD1. The sequence was obtained from a woman aged 30 to 39 in good health and CMV-seropositive. CDR3 region: CASSWTGRRYTF. In nucleotides, the CDR3 is TGTGCCAGCAGCTGGACAGGGAGAAGGTACACCTTC.